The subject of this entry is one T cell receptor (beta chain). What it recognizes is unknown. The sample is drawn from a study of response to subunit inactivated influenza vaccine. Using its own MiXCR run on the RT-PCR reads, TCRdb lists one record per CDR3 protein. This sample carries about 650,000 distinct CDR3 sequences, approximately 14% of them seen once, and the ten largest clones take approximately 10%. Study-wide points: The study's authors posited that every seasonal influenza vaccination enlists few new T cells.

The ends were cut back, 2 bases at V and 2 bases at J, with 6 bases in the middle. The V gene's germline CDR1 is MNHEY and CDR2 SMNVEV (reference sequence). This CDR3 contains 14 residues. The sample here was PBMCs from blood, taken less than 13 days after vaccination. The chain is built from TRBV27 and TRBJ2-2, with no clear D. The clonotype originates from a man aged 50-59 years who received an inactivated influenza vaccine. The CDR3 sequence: CASSLRHNTGELFF. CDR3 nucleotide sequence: TGTGCCAGCAGTTTAAGACACAACACCGGGGAGCTGTTTTTT.